This TCR beta chain was identified in a study of cytomegalovirus exposure and HLA in healthy donors. General observations from the study: It has been reported that TCR beta sequences accurately predicted the HLA-A and HLA-B alleles of most subjects. Donors belonging to an Asian-associated ancestry cluster reportedly showed fewer N-insertions in productive TCRs than the approximately 690-donor mean, according to what a later analysis found.

Of note for this clone: The antigen is unknown.

Donors sampled were nominally healthy, though unrecorded immune exposures were likely. 13 Jbeta primers and 60 Vbeta primers were used for the PCR. Profiling relied on immunoSEQ multiplex PCR, and the TCRdb table lists in-frame clones only, not all of them. The sample totals around 34,000 clones. Per the germline V gene, CDR1 is LGHNA and CDR2 is YSLEER. This CDR3 region has 15 residues. V lost 5 bases and J lost 2; bases outside the gene matches: 5. The sequence derives from a woman in her forties in good health and CMV-seropositive. The chain couples TRBV4-3 to TRBJ2-1; 8 positions match TRBD2. The sequenced material came from PBMCs. The CDR3 DNA reads as TGCGCCAGCAGCAGGACTAGCACCCCCTACAATGAGCAGTTCTTC. It translates to CASSRTSTPYNEQFF.